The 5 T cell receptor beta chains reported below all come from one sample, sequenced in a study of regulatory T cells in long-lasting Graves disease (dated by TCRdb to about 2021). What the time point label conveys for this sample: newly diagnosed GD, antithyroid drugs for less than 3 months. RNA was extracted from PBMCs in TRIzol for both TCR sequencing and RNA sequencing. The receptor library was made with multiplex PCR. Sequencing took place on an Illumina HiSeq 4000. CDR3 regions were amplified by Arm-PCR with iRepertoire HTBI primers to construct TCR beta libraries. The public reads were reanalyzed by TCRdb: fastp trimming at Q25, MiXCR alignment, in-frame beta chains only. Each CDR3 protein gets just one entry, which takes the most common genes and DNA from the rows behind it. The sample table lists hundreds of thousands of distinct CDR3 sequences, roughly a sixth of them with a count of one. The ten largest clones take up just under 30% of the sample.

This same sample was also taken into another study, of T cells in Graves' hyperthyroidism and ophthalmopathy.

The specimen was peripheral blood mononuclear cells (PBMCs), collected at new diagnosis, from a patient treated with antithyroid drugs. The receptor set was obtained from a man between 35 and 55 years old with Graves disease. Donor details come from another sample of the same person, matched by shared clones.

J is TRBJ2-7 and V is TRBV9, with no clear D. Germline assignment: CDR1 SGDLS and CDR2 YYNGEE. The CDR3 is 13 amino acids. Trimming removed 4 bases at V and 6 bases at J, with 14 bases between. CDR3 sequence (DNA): TGTGCCAGCAGCCCTTCCCTTGGGTTCGAGCAGTACTTC. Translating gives CASSPSLGFEQYF.

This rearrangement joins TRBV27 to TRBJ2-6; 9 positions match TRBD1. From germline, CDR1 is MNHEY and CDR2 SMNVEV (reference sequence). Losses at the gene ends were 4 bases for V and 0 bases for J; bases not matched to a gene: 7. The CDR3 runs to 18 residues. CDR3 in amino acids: CASSSLTGGHSGANVLTF. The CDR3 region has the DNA TGTGCCAGCAGTTCCCTGACAGGGGGACACTCTGGGGCCAACGTCCTGACTTTC.

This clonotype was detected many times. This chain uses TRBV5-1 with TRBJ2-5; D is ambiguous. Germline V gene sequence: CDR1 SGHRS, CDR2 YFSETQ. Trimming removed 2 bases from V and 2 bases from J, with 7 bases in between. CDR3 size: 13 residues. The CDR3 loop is CASSFAQQETQYF. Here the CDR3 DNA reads TGCGCCAGCAGCTTTGCACAGCAAGAGACCCAGTACTTC.

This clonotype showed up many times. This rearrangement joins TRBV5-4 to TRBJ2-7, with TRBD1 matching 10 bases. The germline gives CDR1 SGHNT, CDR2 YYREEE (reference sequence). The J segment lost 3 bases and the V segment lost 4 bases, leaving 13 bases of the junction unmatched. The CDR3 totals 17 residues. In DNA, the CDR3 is TGTGCCAGCAGCGTGCACCCAAGGGACAGGGGCTTCTACGAGCAGTACTTC. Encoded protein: CASSVHPRDRGFYEQYF. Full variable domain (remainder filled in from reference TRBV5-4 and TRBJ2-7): ETGVTQSPTHLIKTRGQQVTLRCSSQSGHNTVSWYQQALGQGPQFIFQYYREEENGRGNFPPRFSGLQFPNYSSELNVNALELDDSALYLCASSVHPRDRGFYEQYFGPGTRLTVT.

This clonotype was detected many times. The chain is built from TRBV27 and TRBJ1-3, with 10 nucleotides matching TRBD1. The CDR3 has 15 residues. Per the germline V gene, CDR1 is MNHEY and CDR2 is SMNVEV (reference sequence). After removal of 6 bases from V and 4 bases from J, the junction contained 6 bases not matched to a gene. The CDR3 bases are TGTGCCAGCAGCAGACAGGGGGCTGAAGGAAACACCATATATTTT. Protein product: CASSRQGAEGNTIYF.